This T cell receptor (beta chain) comes out of a study of blood T cell repertoires in COVID-19. The wider study: Some COVID-19 samples were acute and others convalescent; all came from the United States, Italy and Spain.

Study processing details: Nucleated cell number was recorded as an estimate derived from reference gene primer amplification. The data were produced by immunoSEQ multiplex PCR, yet TCRdb's version contains in-frame clones alone and is incomplete. Clonal size and the V and J genes are those of that table, whereas D and trimming came from the DNA. The profile shows 200,000 to 250,000 clones, about three quarters of them singletons. This clone was seen many times. The sequence was collected from a woman in her 70s with acute or convalescent COVID-19. The specimen sequenced was peripheral blood.

The CDR3 DNA reads as TGTGCCAGCAGCTTAGAGGCCGGGTCTAATTCACCCCTCCACTTT. Residues: CASSLEAGSNSPLHF. V usage is TRBV11-2 and J usage is TRBJ1-6; D gene uncertain. The germline gives CDR1 SGHAT, CDR2 FQNNGV. Trimming removed 0 bases from V and 6 bases from J, with 9 bases in between. CDR3 length: 15 residues.